This TCR beta chain was identified during a study of cytomegalovirus exposure and HLA in healthy donors. Vbeta (60) and Jbeta (13) primers were used in the PCR. Produced via immunoSEQ multiplex PCR; TCRdb's table is partial and in-frame only. The data contain 130,000 to 150,000 clones, approximately 70% of them singletons. The germline gives CDR1 KGHSH, CDR2 LQKENI. V was shortened by 6 bases and J by 8 bases, with 22 bases between the two germline ends. The CDR3 consists of 16 residues. Sequenced input: PBMCs. The receptor's source is a woman aged 18-29 years in good health and CMV-seronegative. The chain is built from TRBV18 and TRBJ1-4; perhaps TRBD1 as D (5 bases). The DNA of the CDR3 is TGTGCCAGCTCCCCGGGGGGTTTGGCCGGGACCGAAAAACTGTTTTTT. Its translation is CASSPGGLAGTEKLFF.